This T cell receptor (beta chain) appears in the sequencing data of a study of blood T cells in healthy people across ages. Primed by a sample-barcoded 5' primer and a J-beta primer mix, a second PCR proceeded for about 6 to 11 cycles. A 12-random-nucleotide template-switch adaptor tagged each cDNA molecule. The yield of each sample was at least 3 million CDR3-containing paired-end reads. TCRdb re-called the 5' RACE reads through MiXCR, storing one row per CDR3 protein. This table holds some 1.8 million distinct CDR3 sequences, more than 35% found once. This clonotype has a handful of counts. As yet, its antigen is unknown. Whole-study findings and limits: Across the age range, TCR beta diversity per million T cells fell in a roughly linear way.

Germline assignment: CDR1 SGHRS and CDR2 YFSETQ. The CDR3 is 15 amino acids. V was cut by 0 bases and J by 0 bases, with 4 bases left in between. This clonotype originated in a human donor in good health. This chain connects TRBV5-1 to TRBJ1-6; D gene unclear. The specimen sequenced was blood. The CDR3 sequence is CASSLGVSYNSPLHF. The DNA for the CDR3 is TGCGCCAGCAGCTTGGGGGTCTCCTATAATTCACCCCTCCACTTT. Drawing the rest from reference TRBV5-1 and TRBJ1-6, the complete variable domain is KAGVTQTPRYLIKTRGQQVTLSCSPISGHRSVSWYQQTPGQGLQFLFEYFSETQRNKGNFPGRFSGRQFSNSRSEMNVSTLELGDSALYLCASSLGVSYNSPLHFGNGTRLTVT.